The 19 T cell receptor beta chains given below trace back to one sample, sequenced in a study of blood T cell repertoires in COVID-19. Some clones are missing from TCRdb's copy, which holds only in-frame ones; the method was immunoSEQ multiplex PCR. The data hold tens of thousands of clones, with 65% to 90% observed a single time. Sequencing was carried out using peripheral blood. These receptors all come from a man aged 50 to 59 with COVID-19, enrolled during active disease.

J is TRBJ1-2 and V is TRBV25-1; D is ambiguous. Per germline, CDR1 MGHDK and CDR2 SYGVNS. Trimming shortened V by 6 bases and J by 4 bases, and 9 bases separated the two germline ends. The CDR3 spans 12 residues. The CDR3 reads CASREPGYGYTF. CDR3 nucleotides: TGTGCCAGCAGGGAACCGGGCTATGGCTACACCTTC.

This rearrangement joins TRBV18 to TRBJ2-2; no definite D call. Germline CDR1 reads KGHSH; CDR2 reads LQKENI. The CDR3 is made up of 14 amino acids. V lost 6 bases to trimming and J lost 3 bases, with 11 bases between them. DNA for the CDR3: TGTGCCAGCTCTCAATCGCGGTACACCGGGGAGCTGTTTTTT. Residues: CASSQSRYTGELFF.

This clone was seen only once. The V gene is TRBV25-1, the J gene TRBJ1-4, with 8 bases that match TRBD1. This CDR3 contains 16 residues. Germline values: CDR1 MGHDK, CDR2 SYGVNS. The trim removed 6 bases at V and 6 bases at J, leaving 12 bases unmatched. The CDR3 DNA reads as TGTGCCAGCAGCGACCCCGGACAGGGAGAGTATGAAAAACTGTTTTTT. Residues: CASSDPGQGEYEKLFF. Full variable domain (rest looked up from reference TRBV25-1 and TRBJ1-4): EADIYQTPRYLVIGTGKKITLECSQTMGHDKMYWYQQDPGMELHLIHYSYGVNSTEKGDLSSESTVSRIRTEHFPLTLESARPSHTSQYLCASSDPGQGEYEKLFFGSGTQLSVL.

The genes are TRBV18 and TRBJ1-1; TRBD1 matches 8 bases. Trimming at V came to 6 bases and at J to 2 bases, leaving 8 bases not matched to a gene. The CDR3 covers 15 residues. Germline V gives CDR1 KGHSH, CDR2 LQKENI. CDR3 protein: CASSPGTGTNTEAFF. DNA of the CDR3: TGTGCCAGCTCTCCAGGGACAGGTACAAACACTGAAGCTTTCTTT.

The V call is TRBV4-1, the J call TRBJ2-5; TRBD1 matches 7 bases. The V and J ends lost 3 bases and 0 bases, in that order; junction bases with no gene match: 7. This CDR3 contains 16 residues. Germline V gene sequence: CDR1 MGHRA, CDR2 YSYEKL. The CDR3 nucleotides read TGCGCCAGCAGCCATTACGGGACAGCGGACCAAGAGACCCAGTACTTC. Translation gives CASSHYGTADQETQYF.

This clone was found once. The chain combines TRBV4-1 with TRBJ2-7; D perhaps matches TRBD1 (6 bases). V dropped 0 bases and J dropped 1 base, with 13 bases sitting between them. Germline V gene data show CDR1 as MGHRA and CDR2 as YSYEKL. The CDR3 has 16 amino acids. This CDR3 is CASSQEEQGLSYEQYF. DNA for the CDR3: TGCGCCAGCAGCCAAGAAGAACAGGGCCTTTCCTACGAGCAGTACTTC.

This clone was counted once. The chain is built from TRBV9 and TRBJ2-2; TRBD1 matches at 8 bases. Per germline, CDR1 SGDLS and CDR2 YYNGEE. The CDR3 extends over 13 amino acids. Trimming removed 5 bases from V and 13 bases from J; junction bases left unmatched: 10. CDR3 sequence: CASSPRGRGGLFF. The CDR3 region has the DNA TGTGCCAGCAGTCCCAGGGGGCGAGGTGGGCTGTTTTTT.

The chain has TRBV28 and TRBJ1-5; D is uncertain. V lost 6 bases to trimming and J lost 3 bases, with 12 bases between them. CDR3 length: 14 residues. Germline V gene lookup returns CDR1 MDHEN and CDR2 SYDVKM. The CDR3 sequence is CASRLSGPNQPQHF. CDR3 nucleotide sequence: TGTGCCAGCAGGCTATCAGGTCCCAATCAGCCCCAGCATTTT.

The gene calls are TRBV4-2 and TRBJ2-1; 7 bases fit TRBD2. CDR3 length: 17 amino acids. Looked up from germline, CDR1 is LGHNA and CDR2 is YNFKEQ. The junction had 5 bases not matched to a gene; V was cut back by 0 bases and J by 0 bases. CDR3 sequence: CASSQDGRGHSYNEQFF. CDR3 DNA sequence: TGTGCCAGCAGCCAAGATGGGAGGGGCCACTCCTACAATGAGCAGTTCTTC.

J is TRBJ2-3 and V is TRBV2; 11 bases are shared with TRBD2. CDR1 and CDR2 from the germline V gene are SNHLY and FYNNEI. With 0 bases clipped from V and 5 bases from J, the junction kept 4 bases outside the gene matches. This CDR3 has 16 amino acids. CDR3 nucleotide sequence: TGTGCCAGCAGTGAAGCGGGGCTAGCGGGAGGAGATACGCAGTATTTT. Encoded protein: CASSEAGLAGGDTQYF.

The CDR3 region has the DNA TGCGCCAGCAGCCGAGTAGCGGTACAAGAGACCCAGTACTTC. This encodes CASSRVAVQETQYF. The chain couples TRBV4-1 to TRBJ2-5, with a weak D call TRBD2 (6 bases). Trimming removed 4 bases from V and 2 bases from J, with 11 bases in between. Germline values: CDR1 MGHRA, CDR2 YSYEKL. This CDR3 has 14 amino acids.

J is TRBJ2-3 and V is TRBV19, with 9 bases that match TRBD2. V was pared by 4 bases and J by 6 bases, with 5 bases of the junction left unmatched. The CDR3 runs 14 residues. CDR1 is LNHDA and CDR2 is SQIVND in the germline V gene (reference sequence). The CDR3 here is CASSRTSGFDTQYF. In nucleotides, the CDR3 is TGTGCCAGTAGTAGAACTAGCGGGTTTGATACGCAGTATTTT.

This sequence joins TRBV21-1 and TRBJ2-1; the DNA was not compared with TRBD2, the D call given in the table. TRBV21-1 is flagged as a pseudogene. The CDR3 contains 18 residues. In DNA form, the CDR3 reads TGTGCCAGCAGCAAATCTTTGCGGTCTAGCGGAGCGTACAATGAGCAGTTCTTC. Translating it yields CASSKSLRSSGAYNEQFF.

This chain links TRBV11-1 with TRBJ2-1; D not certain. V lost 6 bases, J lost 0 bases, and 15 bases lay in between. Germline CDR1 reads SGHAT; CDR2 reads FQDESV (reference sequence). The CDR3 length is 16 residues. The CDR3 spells CASRPPLTSSYNEQFF. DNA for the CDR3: TGTGCCAGCAGACCCCCTCTCACGAGCTCCTACAATGAGCAGTTCTTC.

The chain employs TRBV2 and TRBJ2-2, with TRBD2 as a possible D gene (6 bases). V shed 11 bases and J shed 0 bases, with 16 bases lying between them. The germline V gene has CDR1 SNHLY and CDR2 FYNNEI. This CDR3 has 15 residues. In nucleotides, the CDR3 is TGTGCCTCTCAGAGGAGGGCCTCGAACACCGGGGAGCTGTTTTTT. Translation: CASQRRASNTGELFF.

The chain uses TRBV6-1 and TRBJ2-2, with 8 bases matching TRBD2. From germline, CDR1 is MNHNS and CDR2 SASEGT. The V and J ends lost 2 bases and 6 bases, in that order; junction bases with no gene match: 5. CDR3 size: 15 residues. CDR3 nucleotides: TGTGCCAGCAGTGAACTCGGGAGGGCCGCCGGGGAGCTGTTTTTT. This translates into CASSELGRAAGELFF.

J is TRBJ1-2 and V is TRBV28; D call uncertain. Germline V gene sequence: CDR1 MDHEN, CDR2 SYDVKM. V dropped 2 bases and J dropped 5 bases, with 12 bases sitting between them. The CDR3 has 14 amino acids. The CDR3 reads CASSLGGLSYGYTF. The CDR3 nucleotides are TGTGCCAGCAGTTTAGGCGGGCTATCTTATGGCTACACCTTC.

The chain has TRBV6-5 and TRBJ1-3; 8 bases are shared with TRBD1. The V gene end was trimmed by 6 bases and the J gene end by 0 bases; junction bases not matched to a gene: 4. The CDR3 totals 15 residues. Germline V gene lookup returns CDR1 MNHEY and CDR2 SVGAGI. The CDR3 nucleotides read TGTGCCAGCAGAGTGGGACAGGTCTCTGGAAACACCATATATTTT. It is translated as CASRVGQVSGNTIYF.

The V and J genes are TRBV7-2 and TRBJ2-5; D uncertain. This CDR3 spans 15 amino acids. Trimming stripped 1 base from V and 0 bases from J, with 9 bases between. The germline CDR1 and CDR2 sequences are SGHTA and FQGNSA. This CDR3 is CASSLVAAYQETQYF. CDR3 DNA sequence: TGTGCCAGCAGCTTAGTGGCGGCTTACCAAGAGACCCAGTACTTC.